A selection of T cell receptor beta chains follows, all from one sample in a study of T-cell memory formation after mild COVID-19. TCRdb passed the 5' RACE reads through MiXCR, listing each CDR3 protein once. The sample contains some 450,000 distinct CDR3 sequences, around 20% of which appear only once. The sample taken for sequencing was PBMCs or a T cell subset sorted from them (not recorded which). These receptors all come from an adult woman who had mild COVID-19 (a few samples of this study predate the infection). Cell type and time point are not known. Both conserved end residues are part of each CDR3. Each record gives: V gene, D gene, clone size, J gene, CDR3 protein, CDR3 DNA. The D gene is left open where the match is weak. Some rows have no size entry. The others give once, few or many, or a class for an expanded clone.

TRBV5-1,.,.,TRBJ1-2,CASGPGDTQGGYGYTF,TGCGCCAGCGGCCCCGGGGACACCCAGGGAGGCTATGGCTACACCTTC
TRBV6-5,.,few,TRBJ1-2,CASRTTAPDGYTF,TGTGCCAGCAGGACGACAGCGCCGGATGGCTACACCTTC
TRBV30,.,.,TRBJ1-1,CAWRGQGSTEAFF,TGTGCCTGGAGAGGGCAGGGCTCCACTGAAGCTTTCTTT
TRBV5-5,.,few,TRBJ1-2,CASSPGGGGMIYGYTF,TGTGCCAGCAGCCCCGGAGGGGGGGGCATGATCTATGGCTACACCTTC
TRBV20-1,.,.,TRBJ1-2,CSAEDRVANYGYTF,TGCAGTGCCGAGGACAGAGTAGCTAACTATGGCTACACCTTC
TRBV4-2,.,.,TRBJ2-7,CASSQPGDPGSEQYF,TGTGCCAGCAGCCAGCCCGGGGACCCCGGCAGCGAGCAGTACTTC
TRBV18,.,.,TRBJ2-3,CASSPLGTTDTQYF,TGTGCCAGCTCACCACTGGGCACCACAGATACGCAGTATTTT
TRBV20-1,.,.,TRBJ2-1,CSAVPGRGRYNEQFF,TGCAGTGCTGTCCCTGGGAGGGGGAGATACAATGAGCAGTTCTTC
TRBV11-2,TRBD2,.,TRBJ2-1,CASTTMGGNEQFF,TGTGCCAGCACCACAATGGGAGGGAATGAGCAGTTCTTC
TRBV29-1,.,.,TRBJ2-2,CSVTTGTTGTGELFF,TGCAGCGTTACAACCGGGACAACGGGCACCGGGGAGCTGTTTTTT
TRBV7-3,TRBD1,.,TRBJ2-1,CASSLWGTGGYNEQFF,TGTGCCAGCAGCTTATGGGGGACAGGGGGTTACAATGAGCAGTTCTTC
TRBV30,TRBD2,.,TRBJ2-2,CAWSVLSAGAGELFF,TGTGCCTGGAGTGTACTGAGTGCGGGAGCCGGGGAGCTGTTTTTT
TRBV4-1,TRBD2,.,TRBJ2-1,CASSQEAHGTSSRGEQFF,TGCGCCAGCAGCCAAGAAGCGCATGGGACTAGCTCTCGCGGTGAGCAGTTCTTC
TRBV3-1,.,.,TRBJ2-1,CASSQLQGNEQFF,TGTGCCAGCAGCCAACTACAGGGTAATGAGCAGTTCTTC
TRBV10-3,.,.,TRBJ2-7,CATHSPRRDYEQYF,TGTGCCACACACAGCCCCAGGAGGGACTACGAGCAGTACTTC
TRBV7-9,TRBD1,many,TRBJ2-7,CASSRNRGHYSYEQYF,TGTGCCAGCAGCCGGAACAGGGGGCACTACTCCTACGAGCAGTACTTC
TRBV7-9,TRBD1,.,TRBJ1-1,CATSGQPGSEAFF,TGTGCCACCTCGGGACAGCCTGGATCTGAAGCTTTCTTT
TRBV7-3,TRBD1,few,TRBJ1-2,CASSATGSYGYTF,TGTGCCAGCAGCGCGACAGGGAGCTATGGCTACACCTTC
TRBV7-9,TRBD1,few,TRBJ1-1,CASSKSTGVNTEAFF,TGTGCCAGCAGCAAGTCGACAGGGGTGAACACTGAAGCTTTCTTT
TRBV20-1,.,.,TRBJ1-6,CSAGEGFSYNSPLHF,TGCAGTGCAGGGGAAGGGTTTTCCTATAATTCACCCCTCCACTTT
TRBV9,.,.,TRBJ2-1,CASSRGPRELGEQFF,TGTGCCAGCAGCAGAGGGCCCAGGGAGTTGGGTGAGCAGTTCTTC
TRBV7-2,.,.,TRBJ1-1,CASSLVAQGTEAFF,TGTGCCAGCAGCTTAGTAGCGCAGGGCACTGAAGCTTTCTTT
TRBV7-8,TRBD1,few,TRBJ2-1,CASSQGQSYNEQFF,TGTGCCAGCAGCCAGGGACAGTCCTACAATGAGCAGTTCTTC
TRBV11-2,TRBD2,.,TRBJ2-1,CASSSREAGYYPGDEQFF,TGTGCCAGCAGCTCCCGCGAAGCGGGGTACTACCCTGGGGATGAGCAGTTCTTC
TRBV3-1,.,few,TRBJ1-2,CASSQGGASGYTF,TGTGCCAGCAGCCAAGGGGGCGCAAGTGGCTACACCTTC
TRBV7-2,.,few,TRBJ2-3,CASSLEGPASTDTQYF,TGTGCCAGCAGCTTGGAGGGACCCGCCAGCACAGATACGCAGTATTTT
TRBV30,.,few,TRBJ1-2,CAWSSERGYGYTF,TGTGCCTGGAGTTCAGAACGGGGCTATGGCTACACCTTC
TRBV7-2,.,few,TRBJ2-6,CASSLSSGYGANVLTF,TGTGCCAGCAGCTTATCGAGCGGCTACGGGGCCAACGTCCTGACTTTC
TRBV7-2,TRBD2,few,TRBJ2-3,CASSALPGGTDADTQYF,TGTGCCAGCAGCGCCCTCCCGGGAGGGACGGACGCTGATACGCAGTATTTT
TRBV6-2/TRBV6-3,TRBD1,few,TRBJ1-5,CASSRATGGQPQHF,TGTGCCAGCAGTAGAGCTACAGGGGGACAGCCCCAGCATTTT
TRBV4-3,.,few,TRBJ2-7,CASSPGAVNSYEQYF,TGCGCCAGCAGCCCCGGAGCGGTGAACTCCTACGAGCAGTACTTC
TRBV6-5,.,.,TRBJ1-4,CASSYLAGEKLFF,TGTGCCAGCAGCTACCTCGCGGGGGAAAAACTGTTTTTT
TRBV27,TRBD1,many,TRBJ1-5,CASSLSRQGRQPQHF,TGTGCCAGCAGTTTATCCCGACAGGGAAGGCAGCCCCAGCATTTT
TRBV5-1,TRBD1,many,TRBJ2-1,CASRTGYRDNEQFF,TGCGCCAGCAGGACAGGGTACAGGGACAATGAGCAGTTCTTC
TRBV5-4,TRBD2,many,TRBJ2-2,CASSFTGGPGTGELFF,TGTGCCAGCAGCTTTACGGGAGGGCCGGGCACCGGGGAGCTGTTTTTT
TRBV6-6,TRBD1,few,TRBJ2-3,CASRQGGTDTQYF,TGTGCCAGCAGACAGGGGGGCACAGATACGCAGTATTTT
TRBV6-1,TRBD1,few,TRBJ1-1,CASRAPPGTARIVTEAFF,TGTGCCAGCAGGGCCCCTCCCGGGACAGCCCGAATTGTCACTGAAGCTTTCTTT
TRBV10-3,.,few,TRBJ2-3,CAISGRDTDTQYF,TGTGCCATCAGTGGCCGGGACACAGATACGCAGTATTTT
TRBV13,TRBD2,.,TRBJ2-7,CASSSTSGGAEGEQYF,TGTGCCAGCAGCTCTACTAGCGGGGGGGCAGAAGGCGAGCAGTACTTC
TRBV4-1,.,.,TRBJ2-1,CASSHPQGGLGEQFF,TGCGCCAGCAGCCATCCCCAGGGGGGGCTGGGTGAGCAGTTCTTC
TRBV7-7,TRBD2,few,TRBJ2-1,CASSARSGRAAEQFF,TGTGCTAGCAGCGCGCGTAGCGGGAGGGCAGCTGAGCAGTTCTTC
TRBV15,TRBD1,.,TRBJ2-1,CATEGTVDRGPYNEQLF,TGTGCCACCGAGGGGACCGTAGACAGGGGCCCCTACAATGAGCAGTTATTC
TRBV29-1,TRBD1,few,TRBJ2-5,CSVGQGSGTTQYF,TGCAGCGTGGGACAGGGGTCTGGAACGACCCAGTACTTC
TRBV6-6,TRBD2,.,TRBJ2-1,CASSYSKWEGNEQFF,TGTGCCAGCAGTTACTCAAAATGGGAGGGCAATGAGCAGTTCTTC
TRBV6-2/TRBV6-3,.,.,TRBJ2-1,CASRTASGSYNEQFF,TGTGCCAGCAGGACAGCCTCCGGGAGCTACAATGAGCAGTTCTTC
TRBV5-1,.,.,TRBJ2-5,CASSLDGPGTRYF,TGCGCCAGCAGCTTGGACGGGCCGGGTACCCGGTACTTC
TRBV11-2,.,.,TRBJ2-5,CASSSVAGGYRDWETQYF,TGTGCCAGCAGCTCAGTAGCCGGGGGATACAGGGATTGGGAGACCCAGTACTTC
TRBV6-5,.,.,TRBJ1-2,CASSYSRGGYGYTF,TGTGCCAGCAGTTACTCGAGGGGTGGATATGGCTACACCTTC
TRBV7-8,.,few,TRBJ2-2,CASSSNRDNTGELFF,TGTGCCAGCAGCAGCAACAGGGACAACACCGGGGAGCTGTTTTTT
TRBV15,.,.,TRBJ2-2,CATSFQGSDTGELFF,TGTGCCACCAGCTTTCAGGGGTCCGACACCGGGGAGCTGTTTTTT
TRBV29-1,TRBD1,few,TRBJ2-7,CSVESAGRGYEQYF,TGCAGCGTTGAATCGGCGGGCAGGGGGTACGAGCAGTACTTC
TRBV20-1,TRBD2,few,TRBJ2-1,CSASYGTSEAFNEQFF,TGCAGTGCTAGTTATGGGACTAGCGAGGCTTTCAATGAGCAGTTCTTC
TRBV2,TRBD1,few,TRBJ2-7,CASRPPAGQASEQYF,TGTGCCAGCAGACCGCCCGCTGGACAGGCCTCCGAGCAGTACTTC
TRBV5-1,.,few,TRBJ2-7,CASSLERGFYYEQYF,TGCGCCAGCAGCTTGGAGAGGGGGTTTTATTACGAGCAGTACTTC
TRBV29-1,TRBD2,.,TRBJ2-7,CSVEQRTSAEQYF,TGCAGCGTTGAGCAGAGGACTAGCGCCGAGCAGTACTTC